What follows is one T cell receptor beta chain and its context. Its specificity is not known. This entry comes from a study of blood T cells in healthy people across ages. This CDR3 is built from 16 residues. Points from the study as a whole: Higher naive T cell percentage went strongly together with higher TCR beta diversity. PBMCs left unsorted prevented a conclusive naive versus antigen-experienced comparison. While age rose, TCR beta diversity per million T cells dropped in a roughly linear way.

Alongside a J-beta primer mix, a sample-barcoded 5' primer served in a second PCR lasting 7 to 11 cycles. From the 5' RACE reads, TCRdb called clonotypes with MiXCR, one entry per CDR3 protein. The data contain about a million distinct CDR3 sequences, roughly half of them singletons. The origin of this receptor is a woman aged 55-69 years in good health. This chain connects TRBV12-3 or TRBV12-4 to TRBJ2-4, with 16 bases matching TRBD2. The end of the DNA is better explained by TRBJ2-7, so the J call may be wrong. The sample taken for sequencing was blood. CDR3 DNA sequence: TGTGCCAGCAGTCCCCAGGGACTAGCGGGAGGGTACGAGCAGTACTTC. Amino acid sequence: CASSPQGLAGGYEQYF.